This T cell receptor (beta chain) came from a study of metastatic and nonmetastatic thyroid tumors. Study summary: The comparison covered peripheral blood and tumor or nodule tissue in malignant and benign thyroid patients. Whole-study results and caveats: The study reportedly found significantly higher TCR beta diversity in malignant thyroid tumors than benign nodules, in blood and tumor.

In the original workflow: CDR3 was compared across clinicopathological groups, and the resulting differences were used to build a distant-metastasis classifier for papillary thyroid cancer. Via MiXCR, TCRdb re-called the PCR reads. The V and J calls come from TCRdb's annotation, not from the publication. The sample includes approximately 20,000 clones, approximately 37% of them seen just once. Every patient was untreated before thyroid surgery. The junction had 9 bases not matched to a gene; V was cut back by 4 bases and J by 4 bases. This CDR3 has 16 residues. Germline V gives CDR1 ENHRY, CDR2 SYGVKD. As for this clone: Its target is not known.

The sequenced sample consisted of tumor tissue. This chain joins TRBV10-3 and TRBJ2-1; 8 bases are shared with TRBD2. This receptor was taken from a female donor with papillary thyroid cancer or a benign thyroid nodule (not recorded which). Some clones in this sample may be carry-over from other donors' samples. CDR3 nucleotide sequence: TGTGCCATCAGTGGAATGACTAGCGAGACTTACAATGAGCAGTTCTTC. Translated, it gives CAISGMTSETYNEQFF.